This T cell receptor beta chain was identified during a study of cytomegalovirus exposure and HLA in healthy donors. TCRdb's table, derived via immunoSEQ multiplex PCR, lists solely in-frame clones and lacks some. The table records approximately 170,000 clones, 75% to 90% of them present only once. CDR1 is LGHNA and CDR2 is YNFKEQ in the germline V gene. The CDR3 is 15 residues long. The V and J ends lost 1 base and 4 bases respectively, with 13 bases between them. The sequenced sample consisted of PBMCs. V gene TRBV4-2 combines with J gene TRBJ1-1; possible D gene TRBD1, 6 bases. The receptor was isolated from a man younger than 30 in good health and CMV-seropositive. The CDR3 protein is CASSQGVGTITEAFF. For the CDR3, the DNA is TGTGCCAGCAGCCAAGGGGTAGGGACAATCACTGAAGCTTTCTTT.